This TCR beta chain came from a study of cytomegalovirus exposure and HLA in healthy donors. Germline V lookup: CDR1 SEHNR, CDR2 FQNEAQ (reference sequence). Trimming removed 0 bases from V and 2 bases from J; junction bases left unmatched: 4. CDR3 length equals 15 residues. It was with 60 Vbeta and 13 Jbeta primers that the PCR ran. Sequencing was performed with immunoSEQ multiplex PCR; in TCRdb, only in-frame clones are kept and a portion is missing. The top ten hold about 13% of the sample, which has 100,000 to 150,000 clones, about four fifths seen once. The sample consisted of PBMCs. The rearrangement uses TRBV7-9 and TRBJ2-7, with 7 positions matching TRBD1. The origin of this receptor is a woman aged 55-69 years in good health and CMV-seropositive. CDR3 residues: CASSLAPGQTYEQYF. In DNA, the CDR3 is TGTGCCAGCAGCTTAGCCCCGGGACAGACCTACGAGCAGTACTTC.